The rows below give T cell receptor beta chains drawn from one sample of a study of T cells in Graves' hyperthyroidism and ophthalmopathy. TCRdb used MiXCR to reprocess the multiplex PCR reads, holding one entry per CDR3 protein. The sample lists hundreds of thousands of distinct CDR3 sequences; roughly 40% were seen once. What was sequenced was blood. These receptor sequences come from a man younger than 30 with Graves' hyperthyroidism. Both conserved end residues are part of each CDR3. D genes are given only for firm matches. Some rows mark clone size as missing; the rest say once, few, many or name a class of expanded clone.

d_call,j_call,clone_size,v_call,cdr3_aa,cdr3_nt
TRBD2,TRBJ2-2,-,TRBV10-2,CAWSGPTSGGELFF,TGTGCCTGGAGTGGACCTACTAGCGGGGGGGAGCTGTTTTTT
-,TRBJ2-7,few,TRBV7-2,CASSLGLQGYEQYF,TGTGCCAGCAGCTTAGGCCTACAGGGCTACGAGCAGTACTTC
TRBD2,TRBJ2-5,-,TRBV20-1,CSARETSSGDGETQYF,TGCAGTGCTAGAGAGACTTCTAGCGGGGATGGAGAGACCCAGTACTTC
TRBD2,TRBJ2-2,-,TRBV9,CASSGRIAGGGETGELFF,TGTGCCAGCAGCGGCCGAATAGCGGGAGGGGGAGAGACCGGGGAGCTGTTTTTT
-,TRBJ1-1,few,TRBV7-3,CASSPGGKVTEAFF,TGTGCCAGCAGCCCGGGAGGGAAGGTCACTGAAGCTTTCTTT
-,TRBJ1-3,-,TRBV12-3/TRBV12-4,CASSSRSSGNTIYF,TGTGCCAGCAGTTCAAGGTCCTCTGGAAACACCATATATTTT
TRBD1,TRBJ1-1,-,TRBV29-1,CSSEDRAEDTEAFF,TGCAGCAGTGAGGACAGGGCGGAGGACACTGAAGCTTTCTTT
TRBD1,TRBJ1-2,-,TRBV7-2,CASSLVTGTNYGYTF,TGTGCCAGCAGCTTGGTGACAGGGACTAACTATGGCTACACCTTC
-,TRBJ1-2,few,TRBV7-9,CASSLDRAVYGYTF,TGTGCCAGCAGCTTAGATAGGGCAGTCTATGGCTACACCTTC
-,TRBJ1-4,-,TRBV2,CASSYMGGNEKLFF,TGTGCCAGCAGTTACATGGGGGGTAATGAAAAACTGTTTTTT
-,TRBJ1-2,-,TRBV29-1,CSVSGGDLSPPEGYTF,TGCAGCGTTTCGGGGGGGGACCTTTCCCCGCCCGAGGGCTACACCTTC
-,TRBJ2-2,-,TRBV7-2,CASSRLGDTGELFF,TGTGCCAGCAGTCGCCTCGGGGACACCGGGGAGCTGTTTTTT
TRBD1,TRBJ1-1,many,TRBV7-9,CASSSSDRASRNTEAFF,TGTGCCAGCAGCTCGTCCGACAGGGCGTCGAGGAACACTGAAGCTTTCTTT
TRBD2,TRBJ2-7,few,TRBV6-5,CASSALGGGSYEQYF,TGTGCCAGCAGTGCCCTCGGGGGGGGGTCCTACGAGCAGTACTTC
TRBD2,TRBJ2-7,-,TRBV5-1,CASGPGLAGGRAGEQYF,TGCGCCAGCGGCCCGGGACTAGCGGGAGGAAGGGCTGGCGAGCAGTACTTC
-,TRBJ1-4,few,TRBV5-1,CASSVGTPGPEKLFF,TGCGCCAGCAGCGTCGGGACGCCGGGGCCTGAAAAACTGTTTTTT
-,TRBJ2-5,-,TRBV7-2,CASSLAGQGYMTTQYF,TGTGCCAGCAGCTTAGCGGGGCAGGGTTATATGACGACCCAGTACTTC
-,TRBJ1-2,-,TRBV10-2,CVSGPEIRGYTF,TGCGTTTCGGGGCCAGAGATAAGGGGCTACACCTTC
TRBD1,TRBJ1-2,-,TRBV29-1,CSGDREYGYTF,TGCAGCGGTGACAGGGAATATGGCTACACCTTC
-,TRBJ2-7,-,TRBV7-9,CASSPPGSTGAYEQYF,TGTGCCAGCAGCCCGCCGGGGTCTACCGGAGCATACGAGCAGTACTTC
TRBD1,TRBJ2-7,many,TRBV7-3,CASSLTEGTGQYF,TGTGCCAGCAGCTTAACTGAGGGGACAGGGCAGTACTTC
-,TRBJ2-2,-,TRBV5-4,CASSQVTGDTGELFF,TGTGCCAGCAGCCAAGTGACAGGAGACACCGGGGAGCTGTTTTTT
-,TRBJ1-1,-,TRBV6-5,CASTPTRGDTEAFF,TGTGCCAGCACTCCCACTAGGGGGGACACTGAAGCTTTCTTT
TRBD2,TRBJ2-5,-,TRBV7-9,CATSGTSVGETQYF,TGTGCCACCAGCGGGACTAGCGTCGGCGAGACCCAGTACTTC
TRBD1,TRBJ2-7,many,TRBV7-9,CASSSKTGGYEQYF,TGTGCCAGCAGCTCGAAGACAGGGGGCTACGAGCAGTACTTC
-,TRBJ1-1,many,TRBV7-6,CASGPGPYEAFF,TGTGCCAGCGGCCCGGGTCCTTATGAAGCTTTCTTT
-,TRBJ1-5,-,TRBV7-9,CASSPAWGRGNQPQHF,TGTGCCAGCAGCCCAGCTTGGGGAAGGGGCAATCAGCCCCAGCATTTT
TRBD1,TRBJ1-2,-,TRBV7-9,CASSRGTGGLNYGYTF,TGTGCCAGCAGCCGGGGGACAGGGGGCCTAAACTATGGCTACACCTTC
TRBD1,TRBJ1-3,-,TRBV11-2,CASSEPGTGRNTIYF,TGTGCCAGCAGCGAACCCGGGACAGGACGCAACACCATATATTTT
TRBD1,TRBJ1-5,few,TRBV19,CASRPGGLNQPQHF,TGTGCCAGCAGGCCAGGGGGTCTCAATCAGCCCCAGCATTTT
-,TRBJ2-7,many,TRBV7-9,CASSSPFSYEQYF,TGTGCCAGCAGTTCACCCTTCTCCTACGAGCAGTACTTC
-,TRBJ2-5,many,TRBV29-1,CSVEDAGTEQETQYF,TGCAGCGTTGAAGATGCGGGGACAGAACAAGAGACCCAGTACTTC
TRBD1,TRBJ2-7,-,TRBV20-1,CSAETGTGPYEQYF,TGCAGTGCCGAGACCGGGACAGGGCCCTACGAGCAGTACTTC
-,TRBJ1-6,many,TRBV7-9,CASSSSGAAIHF,TGTGCCAGCAGCTCCTCCGGGGCCGCCATCCACTTT
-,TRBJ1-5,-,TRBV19,CASSPFRGRNQPQHF,TGTGCCAGTAGTCCGTTTAGGGGACGAAATCAGCCCCAGCATTTT
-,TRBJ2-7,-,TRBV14,CASSQGSWVSSYEQYF,TGTGCCAGCAGCCAAGGGTCGTGGGTTTCGTCCTACGAGCAGTACTTC
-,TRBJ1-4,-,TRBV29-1,CSDDGNEKLFF,TGCAGCGATGATGGTAATGAAAAACTGTTTTTT
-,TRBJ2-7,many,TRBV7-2,CASSPADSYEQYF,TGTGCCAGCAGCCCCGCCGACTCCTACGAGCAGTACTTC
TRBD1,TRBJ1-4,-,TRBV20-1,CSARGGTGGEKLFF,TGCAGTGCTAGGGGCGGGACAGGGGGGGAAAAACTGTTTTTT
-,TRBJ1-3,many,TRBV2,CASSGYSNTIYF,TGTGCCAGCAGTGGATATTCAAACACCATATATTTT
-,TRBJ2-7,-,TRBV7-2,CASRYRGEQYF,TGTGCCAGCAGATATAGGGGCGAGCAGTACTTC
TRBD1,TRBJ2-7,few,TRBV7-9,CAGSTGGPSYEQYF,TGTGCCGGCTCGACAGGGGGTCCCTCCTACGAGCAGTACTTC
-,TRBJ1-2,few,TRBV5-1,CASSLAGLSDYGYTF,TGCGCCAGCAGCTTGGCCGGCCTCAGCGACTATGGCTACACCTTC
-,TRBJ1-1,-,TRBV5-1,CASSLSQQGWAFF,TGCGCCAGCAGCCTTTCTCAACAGGGATGGGCTTTCTTT
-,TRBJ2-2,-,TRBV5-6,CASSYQGAHRGELFF,TGTGCCAGCAGCTACCAAGGGGCCCACCGGGGGGAGCTGTTTTTT
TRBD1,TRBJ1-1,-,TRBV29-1,CSVASGGMAEAFF,TGCAGCGTAGCCTCAGGGGGCATGGCTGAAGCTTTCTTT
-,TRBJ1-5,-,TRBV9,CASSVALREGAGPNQLQHF,TGTGCCAGCAGCGTAGCTCTTAGAGAGGGAGCGGGGCCTAATCAGCTCCAGCATTTT
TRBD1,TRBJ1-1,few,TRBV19,CASRGGTGKGNTEAFF,TGTGCCAGTAGGGGGGGGACAGGGAAGGGGAACACTGAAGCTTTCTTT
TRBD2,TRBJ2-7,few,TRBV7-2,CASSLEASGGIVNEQYF,TGTGCCAGCAGCTTAGAAGCTAGCGGGGGGATCGTGAACGAGCAGTACTTC
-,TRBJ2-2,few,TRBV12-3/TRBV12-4,CASSTTTGELFF,TGTGCCAGCAGTACGACCACCGGGGAGCTGTTTTTT
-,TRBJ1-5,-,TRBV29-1,CSGDVGQPQHF,TGCAGCGGGGACGTTGGTCAGCCCCAGCATTTT
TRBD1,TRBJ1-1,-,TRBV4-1,CASSQEYRGREAFF,TGCGCCAGCAGCCAAGAGTACAGGGGGAGAGAAGCTTTCTTT
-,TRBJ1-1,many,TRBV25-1,CASSSSERRTEAFF,-